This entry concerns a single TCR beta chain. Its antigen remains unidentified. One junction end disagrees with the germline gene, perhaps due to a read error. The data belong to a study of T-cell reconstitution after alpha-beta-depleted transplantation in children (dated by TCRdb to the mid-2010s). As for the study more broadly: T-cell immune reconstitution after TCRalphabeta/CD19-depleted allogeneic hematopoietic cell transplantation in children was quantitatively tracked in the study by means of TCR repertoire profiling.

The method behind the library was PCR. Instrument used: Illumina HiSeq 2500. To normalize quantification of the TCRbeta repertoire, the TCR libraries were built with molecular barcoding that relied on unique molecular identifiers. The public reads were reanalyzed by TCRdb: fastp trimming at Q25, MiXCR alignment, in-frame beta chains only. Rows with one shared CDR3 protein collapse into an entry with the most common genes and DNA. The sample yields 350,000 to 400,000 distinct CDR3 sequences; around 20% were counted once. 3.8% of the sample rests with the top ten. The CDR3 runs 15 residues from the cysteine to the phenylalanine. CDR3 DNA only is kept here, 45 bases in frame from base 1. Reading the germline V gene (reference sequence) gives CDR1 SEHNR and CDR2 FQNEAQ.

The clonotype originates from a human donor who donated a stem cell graft to a child with acute myeloid leukemia. The chain is assembled from TRBV7-9 and TRBJ1-3; TRBD1 might be the D gene, on 5 matching bases. The sample here was PBMCs from the stem cell graft donor, taken from the stem cell graft. The CDR3 is CASSPQVSSGNTIYF. The DNA sequence is TGTGCAAGCAGCCCACAGGTATCCTCTGGAAACACCATATATTTT.